These 19 T cell receptor beta chains originate from one sample sequenced in a study of T-cell reconstitution after alpha-beta-depleted transplantation in children. Unique molecular identifiers were built into the TCRbeta library. MiXCR, applied by TCRdb to the PCR reads, yields one record per CDR3 protein. The sample contains some 260,000 distinct CDR3 sequences, 20% to 30% of which appear only once. This sample comprised PBMCs, mostly from graft donor cells, obtained 360 days after TCRalphabeta/CD19-depleted stem cell transplant. All receptors derive from a female patient between 2 and 15 years old who had a stem cell transplant for congenital amegakaryocytic thrombocytopenia, so the T cells may come from the graft donor.

The chain recombines TRBV15 with TRBJ2-5, with D unclear. The CDR3 has 13 residues. V was pared by 0 bases and J by 2 bases, with 4 bases between. Per germline, CDR1 LNHNV and CDR2 YYDKDF (reference sequence). The CDR3 spells CATSRDPQETQYF. The DNA of the CDR3 is TGTGCCACCAGCAGAGATCCTCAAGAGACCCAGTACTTC. The full variable domain, rest sourced from reference TRBV15 and TRBJ2-5, is DAMVIQNPRYQVTQFGKPVTLSCSQTLNHNVMYWYQQKSSQAPKLLFHYYDKDFNNEADTPDNFQSRRPNTSFCFLDIRSPGLGDTAMYLCATSRDPQETQYFGPGTRLLVL.

The table lists this clonotype with a count of one. The chain uses TRBV19 and TRBJ1-1; D is possibly TRBD1 (6 bases). Trimming removed 6 bases at V and 3 bases at J, with 17 bases between. Per germline, CDR1 LNHDA and CDR2 SQIVND (reference sequence). This CDR3 comprises 15 residues. CDR3 region: CASSRQAGTHTEAFF. In nucleotides, the CDR3 is TGTGCCAGTAGCCGCCAGGCCGGGACACACACTGAAGCTTTCTTT.

This CDR3 is CASSIGGSSSGANVLTF. The DNA of the CDR3 is TGCGCCAGCAGCATTGGAGGTTCGAGCTCTGGGGCCAACGTCCTGACTTTC. This sequence joins TRBV5-1 and TRBJ2-6, with D perhaps TRBD2 (5 bases). The CDR3 loop spans 17 amino acids. In germline, CDR1 is SGHRS, CDR2 YFSETQ. Deletions cut 4 bases from V and 0 bases from J, with 14 bases between. Full variable domain (missing parts from reference TRBV5-1 and TRBJ2-6): KAGVTQTPRYLIKTRGQQVTLSCSPISGHRSVSWYQQTPGQGLQFLFEYFSETQRNKGNFPGRFSGRQFSNSRSEMNVSTLELGDSALYLCASSIGGSSSGANVLTFGAGSRLTVL.

This clonotype was observed a few times. The chain recombines TRBV20-1 with TRBJ2-1, with 8 bases aligning to TRBD1. The V gene end was trimmed by 0 bases and the J gene end by 4 bases; junction bases not matched to a gene: 14. CDR3 size: 18 residues. Germline values: CDR1 DFQATT, CDR2 SNEGSKA (reference sequence). The chain's CDR3 is CSARDPLSDRGPYNEQFF. The CDR3 DNA reads TGCAGTGCTAGAGATCCCTTATCAGACAGGGGCCCATACAATGAGCAGTTCTTC.

This chain links TRBV5-6 with TRBJ2-7; 9 bases agree with TRBD1. The CDR3 extends over 14 amino acids. V trimming: 4 bases; J trimming: 4 bases; junction bases outside the gene matches: 6. The germline V gene encodes CDR1 SGHDT and CDR2 YYEEEE. In nucleotides, the CDR3 is TGTGCCAGCAGCCGAGCCGGACAGGGGTACGAGCAGTACTTC. This codes for CASSRAGQGYEQYF.

The V call is TRBV5-1, the J call TRBJ2-1; TRBD2 matches 8 bases. The CDR3 runs to 12 residues. The V and J ends lost 2 bases and 12 bases, in that order; junction bases with no gene match: 4. In germline, CDR1 is SGHRS, CDR2 YFSETQ. The CDR3 is CASSFSGVGQFF. CDR3 DNA sequence: TGCGCCAGCAGCTTTAGCGGGGTCGGGCAGTTCTTC.

This clonotype showed up many times. The rearrangement joins TRBV5-1 to TRBJ2-1; 8 bases align to TRBD1. CDR1 is SGHRS and CDR2 is YFSETQ in the germline V gene. There are 16 residues in the CDR3. Trimming removed 1 base from V and 5 bases from J; junction bases left unmatched: 8. The CDR3 reads CASSLQPPTGDNEQFF. CDR3 sequence (DNA): TGCGCCAGCAGCTTGCAACCCCCGACAGGGGACAATGAGCAGTTCTTC.

This clonotype was observed a handful of times. At one end the junction does not follow the germline gene, possibly because of a read error. The CDR3 DNA follows: TGTGCCAGCAGCTACTGGACAGAAGAGACCCAGTACTTC. This gives the protein CASSYWTEETQYF. The J gene is TRBJ2-5, the V gene TRBV6-2 or TRBV6-3, with a possible D match to TRBD1 (6 bases). Germline V gene data show CDR1 as MNHEY and CDR2 as SVGEGT. The CDR3 has 13 amino acids.

This clonotype was seen only a few times. The V call is TRBV12-3 or TRBV12-4, the J call TRBJ1-2, with no clear D. The CDR3 is 14 amino acids. V was trimmed by 7 bases and J by 6 bases, leaving 18 bases between them. The CDR3 DNA is TGTGCCAGCACTATTTACGGGGTCTTCAATGGCTACACCTTC. This sequence encodes CASTIYGVFNGYTF.

The chain uses TRBV9 and TRBJ2-1; 9 bases are shared with TRBD1. There are 14 residues in the CDR3. Trimming removed 5 bases from V and 6 bases from J; junction bases left unmatched: 6. CDR1 is SGDLS and CDR2 is YYNGEE in the germline V gene. The CDR3 region has the DNA TGTGCCAGCAGACCCGGGACAGGGATCAATGAGCAGTTCTTC. It is translated as CASRPGTGINEQFF.

V gene TRBV12-3 or TRBV12-4 combines with J gene TRBJ2-1; the D is unclear. The CDR3 spans 14 residues. Trimming cost V 4 bases and J 0 bases, with 7 bases left between them. This CDR3 is CASSYESSYNEQFF. The DNA of the CDR3 is TGTGCCAGCAGTTACGAAAGCTCCTACAATGAGCAGTTCTTC.

The J gene is TRBJ1-5, the V gene TRBV27, with 10 bases matching TRBD1. This CDR3 is built from 16 residues. J was trimmed by 6 bases and V by 6 bases; bases with no gene match: 11. Germline V CDR1 and CDR2: MNHEY, SMNVEV (reference sequence). The CDR3 protein is CASRLRAGTGAQPQHF. In DNA form, the CDR3 reads TGTGCCAGCAGACTCCGAGCCGGGACAGGGGCTCAGCCCCAGCATTTT.

This clonotype was counted between two and nine times. V gene TRBV7-6 combines with J gene TRBJ1-5, with D tentatively TRBD1 (5 bases). Trimming took off 0 bases at V and 0 bases at J, with 15 bases between the two ends. The CDR3 is 18 amino acids. Germline V lookup: CDR1 SGHVS, CDR2 FNYEAQ. CDR3 in amino acids: CASSLATQGHYSNQPQHF. CDR3 nucleotides: TGTGCCAGCAGCTTAGCGACGCAGGGCCACTATAGCAATCAGCCCCAGCATTTT.

The table lists this clonotype with a count of one. The chain recombines TRBV7-8 with TRBJ2-7; D is ambiguous. Trimming removed 5 bases at V and 3 bases at J, with 14 bases between. The CDR3 covers 14 residues. Germline CDR1 is SGHVS and CDR2 is FQNEAQ. The CDR3 bases are TGTGCCAGCAGCGACGTCGGACGGGTCTACGAGCAGTACTTC. Its protein product is CASSDVGRVYEQYF.

The table lists this clonotype with a few counts. J is TRBJ2-1 and V is TRBV10-3, with D hard to call. This CDR3 comprises 12 residues. CDR1 and CDR2 from the germline V gene are ENHRY and SYGVKD. Deletions cut 2 bases from V and 5 bases from J, with 4 bases between. CDR3 bases: TGTGCCATCAGTGAGGCCAACAATGAGCAGTTCTTC. Protein: CAISEANNEQFF.

This clonotype has a handful of counts. V is TRBV4-2 and J is TRBJ2-5; tentative D call: TRBD1 (6 bases). The CDR3 length is 16 residues. The V end lost 4 bases, the J end lost 4 bases, and 19 bases lay between the germline ends. Germline V gene sequence: CDR1 LGHNA, CDR2 YNFKEQ. CDR3: CASSPEQGPGRETQYF. The CDR3 DNA follows: TGTGCCAGCAGCCCGGAGCAGGGGCCCGGGCGAGAGACCCAGTACTTC.

This clonotype was counted ten times or more. This chain connects TRBV12-3 or TRBV12-4 to TRBJ1-2, with 10 positions matching TRBD1. The CDR3 contains 14 residues. V was pared by 3 bases and J by 3 bases, with 1 base of the junction left unmatched. This CDR3 is CASSLGQGYYGYTF. CDR3 DNA: TGTGCCAGCAGTTTGGGACAGGGGTACTATGGCTACACCTTC.

The chain recombines TRBV12-3 or TRBV12-4 with TRBJ2-2; D gene unclear. Trimming stripped 6 bases from V and 5 bases from J, with 4 bases between. The CDR3 length is 11 residues. The CDR3 is CASRVTGELFF. In nucleotides, the CDR3 is TGTGCCAGCAGGGTTACCGGGGAGCTGTTTTTT.

This clonotype showed up just a few times. The rearrangement links TRBV5-6 to TRBJ2-1; 8 bases line up with TRBD1. The CDR3 loop spans 14 amino acids. V shed 0 bases, J shed 6 bases, and the junction held 2 bases outside the gene matches. Germline V gene sequence: CDR1 SGHDT, CDR2 YYEEEE. The CDR3 protein is CASSLGQGPNEQFF. CDR3 DNA sequence: TGTGCCAGCAGCTTGGGACAGGGGCCCAATGAGCAGTTCTTC.